The 24 T cell receptor beta chains listed next were all sequenced from one sample in a study of blood T cells in healthy people across ages. A second about 6 to 11 cycle PCR used barcoded and J-beta primers. TCRdb re-called the 5' RACE reads with MiXCR, one entry per CDR3 protein. The sample includes about 730,000 distinct CDR3 sequences, 40% to 45% seen only once; the top ten take 20% to 25%. The sequenced material came from blood. These receptors were obtained from a woman aged 55-70 years in good health.

This clonotype was seen only once. Its ends do not fully match the called genes, so a read error is possible. This sequence joins TRBV5-8 and TRBJ2-5; D is perhaps TRBD2 (6 bases). The CDR3 runs 15 residues. Germline CDR1 reads SGHTS; CDR2 reads YDEGEE. CDR3 nucleotide sequence: TGTGCCAGCAGCCGCCGGGGGTGGTACCAAGAGACCCCGTACTTC. It yields the protein CASSRRGWYQETPYF.

The chain couples TRBV7-9 to TRBJ1-1; tentative D call: TRBD1 (6 bases). CDR1 is SEHNR, CDR2 FQNEAQ, per germline (reference sequence). The CDR3 length is 13 residues. Trimming took 7 bases from V and 3 from J, leaving 12 bases between them. The CDR3, as DNA: TGTGCCAGCACCCTGGGGGGCGACACTGAAGCTTTCTTT. The encoded protein is CASTLGGDTEAFF.

CDR3 in DNA: TGTGCCAGCAGCGCGAGGACAGAAGAGACCCAGTACTTC. It yields the protein CASSARTEETQYF. The genes are TRBV7-9 and TRBJ2-5; a weak D match, TRBD1 (6 bases). Germline V gives CDR1 SEHNR, CDR2 FQNEAQ (reference sequence). The CDR3 is made up of 13 amino acids. V was cut by 5 bases and J by 3 bases, with 10 bases left in between.

This clonotype was seen ten or more times. The gene calls are TRBV7-2 and TRBJ2-3; TRBD2 matches at 11 bases. CDR3 length: 15 residues. Germline V gene data show CDR1 as SGHTA and CDR2 as FQGNSA. The junction had 6 bases not matched to a gene; V was cut back by 3 bases and J by 7 bases. CDR3 sequence: CASSFSSGGANTQYF. The CDR3 DNA reads as TGTGCCAGCAGCTTTAGTAGCGGGGGGGCGAATACGCAGTATTTT.

V is TRBV3-1 and J is TRBJ1-6; D is ambiguous. Germline assignment: CDR1 LGHDT and CDR2 YNNKEL (reference sequence). The CDR3 extends over 14 amino acids. The ends were cut back, 2 bases at V and 8 bases at J, with 10 bases in the middle. CDR3 in DNA: TGTGCCAGCAGCCAAAAGCATCTCGATTCACCCCTCCACTTT. Translated: CASSQKHLDSPLHF.

This clonotype has more than one count but fewer than ten. The chain combines TRBV19 with TRBJ2-5; perhaps TRBD2 as D (7 bases). This CDR3 is 15 amino acids long. The V and J ends lost 9 bases and 5 bases respectively, with 22 bases between them. The germline gives CDR1 LNHDA, CDR2 SQIVND (reference sequence). CDR3 residues: CASSPGRGGLETQYF. CDR3 bases: TGTGCCAGCTCCCCTGGTCGCGGGGGCCTGGAGACCCAGTACTTC.

On this clonotype: A much larger clone differs by one base, so this may be a read error. The genes are TRBV25-1 and TRBJ1-2; D is undetermined. Germline assignment: CDR1 MGHDK and CDR2 SYGVNS. CDR3 length: 14 amino acids. CDR3 sequence: CACSELNSNYGYTF. DNA of the CDR3: TGTGCCTGCAGTGAATTAAACAGTAACTATGGCTACACCTTC.

This clonotype was seen a few times. This may come from a read error, since a much larger clone is one base off. The rearrangement joins TRBV20-1 to TRBJ1-5; 7 bases map to TRBD1. This CDR3 is built from 12 residues. Germline CDR1 reads DFQATT; CDR2 reads SNEGSKA (reference sequence). V was pared by 5 bases and J by 7 bases, with 5 bases of the junction left unmatched. The chain's CDR3 is CSADREGQPQHF. The CDR3 nucleotides read TGCAGTGCTGACAGGGAAGGGCAGCCCCAGCATTTT.

V is TRBV10-3 and J is TRBJ2-7, with D tentatively TRBD1 (6 bases). The length of the CDR3 is 15 residues. With 4 bases removed from V and 6 bases from J, the gap between germline ends came to 19 bases. Germline V lookup: CDR1 ENHRY, CDR2 SYGVKD. The CDR3 coding sequence is TGTGCCATCAGTGGCCGCGGACAGAAAGACGCCGAGCAGTACTTC. Its protein product is CAISGRGQKDAEQYF.

The table lists this clonotype with a few counts. The V gene is TRBV18, the J gene TRBJ2-7, with D possibly being TRBD2 (6 bases). Germline values: CDR1 KGHSH, CDR2 LQKENI. This CDR3 spans 15 amino acids. V was clipped by 0 bases and J by 4 bases, with 13 bases between them. The CDR3 DNA reads TGTGCCAGCTCACCACCGGAGGGGATTGGGTACGAGCAGTACTTC. It specifies CASSPPEGIGYEQYF.

As concerns this clonotype: This sequence may be a read error, since a much larger clone differs from it by one base. The chain is built from TRBV9 and TRBJ2-7; D possibly uses TRBD1 or TRBD2 (5 bases each). V gave up 3 bases and J gave up 6 bases, with 16 bases separating them. The CDR3 has 14 amino acids. Germline values: CDR1 SGDLS, CDR2 YYNGEE. The CDR3 reads CASSAGTAAFEQYF. As DNA, the CDR3 is TGTGCCAGCAGCGCCGGGACGGCGGCCTTCGAGCAGTACTTC.

This clonotype turned up a few times. The V and J genes are TRBV6-2 or TRBV6-3 and TRBJ2-3; D ambiguous. The CDR3 length is 16 residues. Germline assignment: CDR1 MNHEY and CDR2 SVGEGT. The V end was cut by 5 bases, the J end by 6 bases, with 21 bases between. Written as DNA, the CDR3 is TGTGCCAGCAGTGCAGTCCGGGCCCCACGTCAGGATACGCAGTATTTT. Translation: CASSAVRAPRQDTQYF.

The J gene is TRBJ2-5, the V gene TRBV5-4, with unresolved D. The germline V gene encodes CDR1 SGHNT and CDR2 YYREEE (reference sequence). The CDR3 totals 16 residues. Trimming took 1 base from V and 0 from J, leaving 13 bases between them. CDR3 nucleotides: TGTGCCAGCAGCTTGTACGAACGGCAGTACCAAGAGACCCAGTACTTC. As protein: CASSLYERQYQETQYF.

Note on this clonotype: Germline is not matched at one junction end, which may reflect a read error. This chain links TRBV25-1 with TRBJ2-5; D tentatively fits TRBD1 or TRBD2 (5 bases each). The CDR3 spans 12 residues. CDR1 is MGHDK, CDR2 SYGVNS, per germline. This CDR3 reads CAGSVQTGPKYF. As DNA, the CDR3 is TGTGCCGGCAGTGTTCAAACGGGACCCAAGTACTTC.

The chain joins TRBV6-6 to TRBJ2-4, with D possibly TRBD2 on 5 matching bases. The V gene's germline CDR1 is MNHNY and CDR2 SVGAGI (reference sequence). The V and J ends lost 2 bases and 15 bases respectively, with 23 bases between them. The CDR3 consists of 15 residues. CDR3: CASSYPDYYSYERYF. CDR3 coding DNA: TGTGCCAGCAGTTACCCAGACTATTACTCCTACGAGCGGTACTTC.

The gene calls are TRBV11-2 and TRBJ2-3; 14 nucleotides align to TRBD2. The CDR3 runs to 18 residues. With 3 bases clipped from V and 0 bases from J, the junction kept 5 bases outside the gene matches. Germline loops: CDR1 SGHAT, CDR2 FQNNGV. The CDR3 DNA sequence: TGTGCCAGCAGCTTCGTTGGGACTAGCGGGAGTAGCACAGATACGCAGTATTTT. It is translated as CASSFVGTSGSSTDTQYF. The variable domain in full, completed from reference TRBV11-2 and TRBJ2-3, reads EAGVAQSPRYKIIEKRQSVAFWCNPISGHATLYWYQQILGQGPKLLIQFQNNGVVDDSQLPKDRFSAERLKGVDSTLKIQPAKLEDSAVYLCASSFVGTSGSSTDTQYFGPGTRLTVL.

The rearrangement links TRBV4-2 to TRBJ2-1, with 7 bases matching TRBD1. V shed 0 bases, J shed 0 bases, and the junction held 5 bases outside the gene matches. Germline-derived CDR1 and CDR2 are LGHNA and YNFKEQ. The CDR3 sequence is 17 residues long. This CDR3 reads CASSQEQGPSSYNEQFF. The DNA for the CDR3 is TGTGCCAGCAGCCAAGAACAGGGGCCCAGCTCCTACAATGAGCAGTTCTTC.

The chain links TRBV4-1 to TRBJ1-2, with a possible D match to TRBD1 (6 bases). Germline V gene sequence: CDR1 MGHRA, CDR2 YSYEKL. CDR3 length: 13 residues. CDR3 sequence (DNA): TGCGCGATCTTTAGGGGGGTGGACTATGGCTACACCTTC. Translating it yields CAIFRGVDYGYTF.

V and J are TRBV7-2 and TRBJ2-2, with D tentatively TRBD2 (6 bases). CDR1 is SGHTA, CDR2 FQGNSA, per germline. This CDR3 contains 14 residues. V was pared by 3 bases and J by 4 bases, with 9 bases between. The CDR3 bases are TGTGCCAGCAGCTTCCCCGGGGGCACCGGGGAGCTGTTTTTT. This sequence encodes CASSFPGGTGELFF. The variable domain in full, with the rest retrieved from reference TRBV7-2 and TRBJ2-2, is GAGVSQSPSNKVTEKGKDVELRCDPISGHTALYWYRQSLGQGLEFLIYFQGNSAPDKSGLPSDRFSAERTGGSVSTLTIQRTQQEDSAVYLCASSFPGGTGELFFGEGSRLTVL.

This clonotype occurred a few times. The chain joins TRBV9 to TRBJ2-1, with TRBD2 matching 10 bases. The trim removed 5 bases at V and 6 bases at J, leaving 8 bases unmatched. Germline V CDR1 and CDR2: SGDLS, YYNGEE. The CDR3 loop spans 15 amino acids. In DNA, the CDR3 is TGTGCCAGCAGGAGGAGCGGGGGGGCATTCAATGAGCAGTTCTTC. It is translated as CASRRSGGAFNEQFF.

The rearrangement links TRBV5-1 to TRBJ2-7, with D uncertain. This CDR3 has 14 amino acids. Germline values: CDR1 SGHRS, CDR2 YFSETQ. Trimming left V 0 bases short and J 3 bases short, with 10 bases between. This CDR3 reads CASSLEVPHYEQYF. In nucleotides, the CDR3 is TGCGCCAGCAGCTTGGAGGTACCCCACTACGAGCAGTACTTC.

This clonotype has a handful of counts. The genes are TRBV9 and TRBJ2-3, with D hard to call. CDR3 length equals 12 residues. CDR1 SGDLS and CDR2 YYNGEE come from the germline V gene. Between the trimmed V and J ends, which lost 4 bases and 5 bases, there was a span of 8 bases. The CDR3 DNA sequence: TGTGCCAGCAGCCGGTCCCAAGATACGCAGTATTTT. Protein: CASSRSQDTQYF.

The gene calls are TRBV30 and TRBJ2-3; D is undetermined. CDR3 length: 13 amino acids. CDR1 is GTSNPN, CDR2 SVGIG, per germline (reference sequence). V shed 1 base and J shed 2 bases, with 7 bases lying between them. CDR3 sequence (DNA): TGTGCCTGGAGTGGTAGGGACACAGATACGCAGTATTTT. Translating gives CAWSGRDTDTQYF.

The J gene is TRBJ2-3, the V gene TRBV7-3, with a possible D match to TRBD2 (5 bases). The CDR3 totals 14 residues. Germline V gene lookup returns CDR1 SGHTA and CDR2 FQGTGA. V dropped 5 bases and J dropped 3 bases, with 12 bases sitting between them. DNA for the CDR3: TGTGCCAGCAGCGGCCGCCCGGGGACAGATACGCAGTATTTT. Translation: CASSGRPGTDTQYF.